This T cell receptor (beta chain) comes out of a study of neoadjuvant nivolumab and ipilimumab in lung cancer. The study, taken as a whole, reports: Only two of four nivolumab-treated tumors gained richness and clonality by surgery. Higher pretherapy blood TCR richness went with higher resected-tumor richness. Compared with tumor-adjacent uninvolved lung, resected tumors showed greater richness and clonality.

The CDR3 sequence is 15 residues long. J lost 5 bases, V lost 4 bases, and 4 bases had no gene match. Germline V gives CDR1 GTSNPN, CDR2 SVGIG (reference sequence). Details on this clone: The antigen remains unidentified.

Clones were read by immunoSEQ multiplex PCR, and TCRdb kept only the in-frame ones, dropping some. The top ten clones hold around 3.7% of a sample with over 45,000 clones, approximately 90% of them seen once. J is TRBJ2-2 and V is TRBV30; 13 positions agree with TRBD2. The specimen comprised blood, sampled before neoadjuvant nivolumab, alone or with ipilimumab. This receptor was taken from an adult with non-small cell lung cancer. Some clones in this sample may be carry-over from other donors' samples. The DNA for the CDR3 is TGTGCCTGGATTGAGGGACTAGCGGGAACCGGGGAGCTGTTTTTT. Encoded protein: CAWIEGLAGTGELFF.